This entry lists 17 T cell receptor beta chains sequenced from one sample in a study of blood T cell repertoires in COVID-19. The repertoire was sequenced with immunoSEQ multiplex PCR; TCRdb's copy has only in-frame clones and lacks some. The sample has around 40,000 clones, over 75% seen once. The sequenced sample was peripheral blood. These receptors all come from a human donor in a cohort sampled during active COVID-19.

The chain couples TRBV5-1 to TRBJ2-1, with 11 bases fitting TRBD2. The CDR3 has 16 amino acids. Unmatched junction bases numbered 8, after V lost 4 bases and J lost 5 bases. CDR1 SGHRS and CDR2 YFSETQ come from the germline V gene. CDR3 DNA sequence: TGCGCCAGCAGCCTCCCGACTAGCGGGGAGAACAATGAGCAGTTCTTC. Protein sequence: CASSLPTSGENNEQFF.

The CDR3 here is CASSPGQGTFGYTF. The CDR3 region has the DNA TGTGCCAGCAGCCCCGGACAGGGGACCTTTGGCTACACCTTC. This chain uses TRBV9 with TRBJ1-2; TRBD1 agrees at 9 bases. The CDR3 spans 14 residues. After removal of 4 bases from V and 7 bases from J, the junction contained 8 bases not matched to a gene. CDR1 is SGDLS and CDR2 is YYNGEE in the germline V gene.

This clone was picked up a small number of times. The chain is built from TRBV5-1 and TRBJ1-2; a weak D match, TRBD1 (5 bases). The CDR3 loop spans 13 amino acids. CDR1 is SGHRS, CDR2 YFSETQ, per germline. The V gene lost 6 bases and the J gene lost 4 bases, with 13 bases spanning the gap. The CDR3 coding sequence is TGCGCCAGCACCCAAGACAGTCTCTATGGCTACACCTTC. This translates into CASTQDSLYGYTF.

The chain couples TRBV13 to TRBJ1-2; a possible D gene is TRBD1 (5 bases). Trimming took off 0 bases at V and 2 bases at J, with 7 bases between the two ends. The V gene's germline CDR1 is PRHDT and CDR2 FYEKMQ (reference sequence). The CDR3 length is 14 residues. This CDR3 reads CASSLGTANYGYTF. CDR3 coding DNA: TGTGCCAGCAGCTTAGGGACAGCAAACTATGGCTACACCTTC. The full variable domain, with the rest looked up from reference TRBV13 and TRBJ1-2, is AAGVIQSPRHLIKEKRETATLKCYPIPRHDTVYWYQQGPGQDPQFLISFYEKMQSDKGSIPDRFSAQQFSDYHSELNMSSLELGDSALYFCASSLGTANYGYTFGSGTRLTVV.

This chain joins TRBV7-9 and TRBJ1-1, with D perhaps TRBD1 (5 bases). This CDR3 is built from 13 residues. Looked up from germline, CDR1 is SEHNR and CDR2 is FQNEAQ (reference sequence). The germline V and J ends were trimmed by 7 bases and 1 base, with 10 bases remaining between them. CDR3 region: CASTGLRNTEAFF. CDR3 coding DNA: TGTGCCAGCACGGGACTCCGGAACACTGAAGCTTTCTTT.

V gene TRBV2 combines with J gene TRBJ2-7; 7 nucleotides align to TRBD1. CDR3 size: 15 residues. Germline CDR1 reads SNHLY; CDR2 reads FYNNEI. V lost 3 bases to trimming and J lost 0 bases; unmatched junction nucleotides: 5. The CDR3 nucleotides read TGTGCCAGCAGTGACACCGGGACAGCCTCCTACGAGCAGTACTTC. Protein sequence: CASSDTGTASYEQYF.

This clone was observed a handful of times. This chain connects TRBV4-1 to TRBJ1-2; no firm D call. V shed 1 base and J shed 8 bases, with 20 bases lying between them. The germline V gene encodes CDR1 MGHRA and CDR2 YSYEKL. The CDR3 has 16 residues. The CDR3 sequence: CASSQALTPSPGGYTF. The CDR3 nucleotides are TGCGCCAGCAGCCAAGCGTTGACCCCCTCCCCGGGGGGCTACACCTTC.

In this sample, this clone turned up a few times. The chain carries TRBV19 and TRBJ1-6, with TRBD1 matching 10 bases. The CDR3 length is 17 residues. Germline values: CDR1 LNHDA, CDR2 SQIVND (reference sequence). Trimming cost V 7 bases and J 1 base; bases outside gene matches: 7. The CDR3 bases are TGTGCCAGTAAAGACCGGGACAGGGGTTCCTATAATTCACCCCTCCACTTT. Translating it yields CASKDRDRGSYNSPLHF.

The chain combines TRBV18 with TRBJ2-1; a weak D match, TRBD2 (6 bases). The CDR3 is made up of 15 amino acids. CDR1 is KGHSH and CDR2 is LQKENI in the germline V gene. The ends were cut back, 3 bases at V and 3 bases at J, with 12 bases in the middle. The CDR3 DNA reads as TGTGCCAGCTCACCCAGCGGAGCGGGCTACAATGAGCAGTTCTTC. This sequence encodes CASSPSGAGYNEQFF.

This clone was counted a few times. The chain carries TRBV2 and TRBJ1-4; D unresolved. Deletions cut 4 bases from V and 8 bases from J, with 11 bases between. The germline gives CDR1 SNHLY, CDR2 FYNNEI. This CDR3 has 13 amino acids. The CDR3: CASSGELGEKLFF. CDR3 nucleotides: TGTGCCAGCAGTGGGGAGCTGGGGGAAAAACTGTTTTTT.

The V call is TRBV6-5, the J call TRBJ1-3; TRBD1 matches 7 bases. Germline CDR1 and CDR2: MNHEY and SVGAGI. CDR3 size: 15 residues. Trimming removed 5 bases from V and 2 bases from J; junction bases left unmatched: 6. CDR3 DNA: TGTGCCAGCAGTCGCCGACAGGGAACTGGAAACACCATATATTTT. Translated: CASSRRQGTGNTIYF.

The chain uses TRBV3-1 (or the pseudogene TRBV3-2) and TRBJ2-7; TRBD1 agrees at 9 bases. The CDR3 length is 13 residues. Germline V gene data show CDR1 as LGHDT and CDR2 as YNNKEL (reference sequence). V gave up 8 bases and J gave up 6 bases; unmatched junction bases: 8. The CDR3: CASVPGQGSEQYF. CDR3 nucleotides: TGTGCCAGCGTGCCGGGACAGGGTTCCGAGCAGTACTTC.

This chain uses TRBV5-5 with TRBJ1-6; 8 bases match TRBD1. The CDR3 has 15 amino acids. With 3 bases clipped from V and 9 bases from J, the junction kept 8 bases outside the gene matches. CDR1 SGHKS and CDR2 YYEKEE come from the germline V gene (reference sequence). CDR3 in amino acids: CASSSRQGARSPLHF. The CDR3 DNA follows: TGTGCCAGCAGCTCCCGGCAGGGGGCGCGTTCACCCCTCCACTTT.

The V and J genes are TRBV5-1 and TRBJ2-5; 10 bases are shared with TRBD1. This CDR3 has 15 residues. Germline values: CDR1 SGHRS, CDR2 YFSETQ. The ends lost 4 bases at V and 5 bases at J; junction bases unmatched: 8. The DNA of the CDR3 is TGCGCCAGCAGCGCGGGACAGGGGCGGAGGGAGACCCAGTACTTC. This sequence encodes CASSAGQGRRETQYF.

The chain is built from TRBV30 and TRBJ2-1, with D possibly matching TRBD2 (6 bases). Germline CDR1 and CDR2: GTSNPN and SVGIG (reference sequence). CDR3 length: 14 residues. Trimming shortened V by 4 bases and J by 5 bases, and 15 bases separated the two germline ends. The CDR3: CAWKGTSLHNEQFF. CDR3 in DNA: TGTGCCTGGAAAGGAACTAGCCTCCACAATGAGCAGTTCTTC.

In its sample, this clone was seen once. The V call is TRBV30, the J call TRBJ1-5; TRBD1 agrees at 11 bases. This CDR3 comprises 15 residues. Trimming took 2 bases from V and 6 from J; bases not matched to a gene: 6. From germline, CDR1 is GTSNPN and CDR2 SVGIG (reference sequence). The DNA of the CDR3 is TGTGCCTGGAGTCGAGGACAGGGGGCTGTTCAGCCCCAGCATTTT. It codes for CAWSRGQGAVQPQHF.

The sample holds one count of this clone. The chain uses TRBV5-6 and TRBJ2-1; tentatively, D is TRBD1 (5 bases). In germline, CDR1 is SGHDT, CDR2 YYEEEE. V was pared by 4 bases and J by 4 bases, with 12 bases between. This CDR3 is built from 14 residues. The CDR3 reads CASSQRTGYNEQFF. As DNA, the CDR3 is TGTGCCAGCAGCCAGAGAACAGGATACAATGAGCAGTTCTTC.